These 29 T cell receptor beta chains originate from one sample sequenced in a study of shared T cell receptors in the human thymus. Using immunoSEQ multiplex PCR, the repertoire was profiled, and TCRdb retains in-frame clones only, with some absent. This table has hundreds of thousands of clones, approximately 88% appearing once. This sample also appeared in a second study, on human thymus T cells.

Input material: thymocytes. The receptors were gathered from a boy under three years old with a congenital heart defect.

V and J are TRBV29-1 and TRBJ1-5; 10 positions match TRBD1. V dropped 7 bases and J dropped 2; count of bases not matched to a gene: 8. This CDR3 region has 15 residues. Germline CDR1 reads SQVTM; CDR2 reads ANQGSEA. CDR3 DNA: TGCAGCGCCCGAAGCGGGACAGGGGGCAATCAGCCCCAGCATTTT. Protein product: CSARSGTGGNQPQHF.

The CDR3 loop is CASSQDLAGGYEQYF. In nucleotides, the CDR3 is TGCGCCAGCAGCCAAGATCTTGCAGGGGGCTACGAGCAGTACTTC. This chain joins TRBV4-3 and TRBJ2-7, with 7 nucleotides matching TRBD1. The CDR3 is 15 amino acids. V was clipped by 0 bases and J by 3 bases; unmatched bases: 5. Germline V gene lookup returns CDR1 LGHNA and CDR2 YSLEER.

The chain uses TRBV11-2 and TRBJ2-2; 11 bases agree with TRBD1. Germline CDR1 and CDR2: SGHAT and FQNNGV. This CDR3 is 17 amino acids long. With 6 bases clipped from V and 10 bases from J, the junction kept 16 bases outside the gene matches. In nucleotides, the CDR3 is TGTGCCAGCAGAAAAGGACCCGGGACAGGGGGAGAGGAGGAGCTGTTTTTT. Its protein product is CASRKGPGTGGEEELFF.

This clone was detected only a few times. This chain links TRBV6-4 with TRBJ1-3; 10 nucleotides match TRBD1. The CDR3 totals 18 residues. V shed 0 bases, J shed 0 bases, and the junction held 5 bases outside the gene matches. CDR1 MRHNA and CDR2 SNTAGT come from the germline V gene. CDR3 amino acids: CASSDSEGQGNSGNTIYF. CDR3 DNA: TGTGCCAGCAGTGACTCGGAGGGACAGGGGAACTCTGGAAACACCATATATTTT.

The chain uses TRBV27 and TRBJ2-4; TRBD1 agrees at 9 bases. This CDR3 comprises 16 residues. V shed 8 bases, J shed 7 bases, and the junction held 15 bases outside the gene matches. Germline lookup yields CDR1 MNHEY and CDR2 SMNVEV (reference sequence). For the CDR3, the DNA is TGTGCCAGCCACCGGGACAGGGAGGCCCAAAAGAACATTCAGTACTTC. Translating gives CASHRDREAQKNIQYF.

This rearrangement joins TRBV27 to TRBJ2-7; 9 positions agree with TRBD2. This CDR3 region has 16 residues. The germline V gene has CDR1 MNHEY and CDR2 SMNVEV (reference sequence). The V segment lost 0 bases and the J segment 4 bases; nucleotides outside the gene matches: 7. The CDR3 sequence: CASSLSDGTSRYEQYF. CDR3 coding DNA: TGTGCCAGCAGTTTATCAGACGGGACTAGCCGGTACGAGCAGTACTTC.

The CDR3 DNA is TGTGCCTGGAATGGGACAGGGGATAACGAGCAGTACTTC. It codes for CAWNGTGDNEQYF. The chain combines TRBV30 with TRBJ2-7; TRBD1 matches at 10 bases. This CDR3 comprises 13 residues. The V gene's germline CDR1 is GTSNPN and CDR2 SVGIG (reference sequence). Trimming took 4 bases from V and 5 from J; bases not matched to a gene: 5.

V and J are TRBV7-8 and TRBJ2-7; 8 nucleotides agree with TRBD1. Germline CDR1 is SGHVS and CDR2 is FQNEAQ. This CDR3 comprises 13 residues. The V gene end was trimmed by 4 bases and the J gene end by 5 bases; junction bases not matched to a gene: 4. This CDR3 reads CASSSAGGHEQYF. The CDR3, as DNA: TGTGCCAGCAGCTCTGCAGGGGGCCACGAGCAGTACTTC.

The chain recombines TRBV5-1 with TRBJ1-2, with 10 positions matching TRBD1. The germline V gene has CDR1 SGHRS and CDR2 YFSETQ. The V and J ends lost 0 bases and 7 bases, in that order; junction bases with no gene match: 6. The CDR3 totals 15 residues. The CDR3 protein is CASSLGDRGVRGYTF. The CDR3 coding sequence is TGCGCCAGCAGCTTGGGGGACAGGGGCGTCCGTGGCTACACCTTC.

The chain joins TRBV28 to TRBJ1-5, with D hard to call. V lost 2 bases, J lost 0 bases, and 14 bases lay in between. This CDR3 region has 17 residues. Germline V gene lookup returns CDR1 MDHEN and CDR2 SYDVKM. CDR3 in amino acids: CASSLVDGAASNQPQHF. In nucleotides, the CDR3 is TGTGCCAGCAGTTTAGTCGATGGAGCGGCTAGCAATCAGCCCCAGCATTTT.

This chain joins TRBV7-9 and TRBJ2-7; 8 nucleotides agree with TRBD2. The CDR3 runs to 14 residues. Germline V gene data show CDR1 as SEHNR and CDR2 as FQNEAQ (reference sequence). V gave up 5 bases and J gave up 2 bases; unmatched junction bases: 5. The CDR3 spells CASSPTSGTYEQYF. The DNA for the CDR3 is TGTGCCAGCAGCCCCACTAGCGGTACCTACGAGCAGTACTTC.

J is TRBJ1-5 and V is TRBV10-3, with a tentative D call TRBD1 (5 bases). This CDR3 region has 13 residues. The germline CDR1 and CDR2 sequences are ENHRY and SYGVKD. V was shortened by 6 bases and J by 3 bases, with 9 bases between the two germline ends. The CDR3 region is CAIRDNDNQPQHF. The CDR3 bases are TGTGCCATCAGGGACAATGACAATCAGCCCCAGCATTTT.

This clone was observed a few times. The rearrangement joins TRBV28 to TRBJ2-5; 9 nucleotides align to TRBD1. Per the germline V gene, CDR1 is MDHEN and CDR2 is SYDVKM. V dropped 4 bases and J dropped 5; count of bases not matched to a gene: 8. This CDR3 region has 15 residues. The CDR3: CASSSPGQGQETQYF. CDR3 in DNA: TGTGCCAGCAGTTCGCCGGGACAGGGCCAGGAGACCCAGTACTTC.

The J gene is TRBJ2-3, the V gene TRBV5-4, with TRBD2 matching over 13 bases. There are 16 residues in the CDR3. V lost 2 bases, J lost 5 bases, and 5 bases stayed unmatched. CDR1 is SGHNT, CDR2 YYREEE, per germline (reference sequence). CDR3 in amino acids: CASSFRLAGGVDTQYF. The CDR3 DNA sequence: TGTGCCAGCAGCTTTCGACTAGCGGGAGGTGTAGATACGCAGTATTTT.

This chain connects TRBV28 to TRBJ1-3; no firm D call. Trimming took 5 bases from V and 4 from J, leaving 18 bases between them. The CDR3 has 16 residues. Germline CDR1 and CDR2: MDHEN and SYDVKM. The chain's CDR3 is CASSGYSVSGGNTIYF. The DNA for the CDR3 is TGTGCCAGCAGTGGCTACAGTGTCTCGGGAGGAAACACCATATATTTT.

This chain links TRBV25-1 with TRBJ2-5, with TRBD2 matching 7 bases. Germline-derived CDR1 and CDR2 are MGHDK and SYGVNS. The length of the CDR3 is 15 residues. The junction had 14 bases not matched to a gene; V was cut back by 11 bases and J by 2 bases. CDR3 sequence reads: CALEERDRGQETQYF. The DNA for the CDR3 is TGTGCCTTGGAAGAGCGGGATAGAGGGCAAGAGACCCAGTACTTC.

The V call is TRBV15, the J call TRBJ1-2; tentatively, D is TRBD1 (6 bases). The CDR3 covers 14 residues. Looked up from germline, CDR1 is LNHNV and CDR2 is YYDKDF (reference sequence). V lost 4 bases and J lost 8, with 17 bases in between. The CDR3 here is CATSTRGSIKGYTF. CDR3 nucleotides: TGTGCCACCAGCACCAGGGGTTCCATTAAAGGCTACACCTTC.

This rearrangement joins TRBV7-2 to TRBJ2-7, with 7 bases fitting TRBD1. V lost 1 base and J lost 0; bases outside the gene matches: 12. The germline V gene encodes CDR1 SGHTA and CDR2 FQGNSA. This CDR3 is 18 amino acids long. The CDR3 DNA follows: TGTGCCAGCAGCTTAGAGGAAGAAGGAGACAGGGCCTCCTACGAGCAGTACTTC. It specifies CASSLEEEGDRASYEQYF. The entire variable domain, with the rest obtained from reference TRBV7-2 and TRBJ2-7, is as follows: GAGVSQSPSNKVTEKGKDVELRCDPISGHTALYWYRQSLGQGLEFLIYFQGNSAPDKSGLPSDRFSAERTGGSVSTLTIQRTQQEDSAVYLCASSLEEEGDRASYEQYFGPGTRLTVT.

J is TRBJ2-2 and V is TRBV10-2; the match to TRBD2 covers 13 bases. The CDR3 is 19 amino acids. Looked up from germline, CDR1 is WSHSY and CDR2 is SAAADI. V lost 3 bases to trimming and J lost 4 bases; unmatched junction nucleotides: 11. The CDR3 protein is CASSDRTSGSVGITGELFF. The CDR3, as DNA: TGCGCCAGCAGTGACCGGACTAGCGGGAGCGTAGGTATCACCGGGGAGCTGTTTTTT.

The chain employs TRBV27 and TRBJ2-7; no firm D call. This CDR3 spans 14 amino acids. The germline V gene encodes CDR1 MNHEY and CDR2 SMNVEV (reference sequence). V lost 2 bases and J 4 bases, leaving 12 bases between the germline ends. The CDR3: CASSLDGGVYEQYF. CDR3 bases: TGTGCCAGCAGTTTAGATGGCGGAGTGTACGAGCAGTACTTC.

The CDR3 spells CASSRGFNSTDTQYF. The CDR3 coding sequence is TGTGCCAGCAGCCGCGGATTCAATAGCACAGATACGCAGTATTTT. The rearrangement joins TRBV27 to TRBJ2-3, with no clear D. The V gene lost 6 bases and the J gene lost 0 bases, with 13 bases spanning the gap. The CDR3 contains 15 residues. Germline lookup yields CDR1 MNHEY and CDR2 SMNVEV (reference sequence).

This clone was seen a few times. This sequence joins TRBV7-2 and TRBJ2-4; TRBD2 agrees at 11 bases. The CDR3 sequence is 15 residues long. Germline CDR1 and CDR2: SGHTA and FQGNSA. Unmatched junction bases numbered 4, after V lost 2 bases and J lost 7 bases. The CDR3: CASSLRLAGMNIQYF. CDR3 nucleotides: TGTGCCAGCAGCTTAAGACTAGCGGGGATGAACATTCAGTACTTC.

The genes are TRBV7-6 and TRBJ2-5; TRBD1 is a possible D gene (5 bases). The CDR3 consists of 14 residues. Germline V gives CDR1 SGHVS, CDR2 FNYEAQ. V was trimmed by 0 bases and J by 4 bases, leaving 9 bases between them. Written as DNA, the CDR3 is TGTGCCAGCAGCTTAGCGCCTAGGGGAGAGACCCAGTACTTC. Residues: CASSLAPRGETQYF. Filled out from reference TRBV7-6 and TRBJ2-5, the complete variable domain reads GAGVSQSPRYKVTKRGQDVALRCDPISGHVSLYWYRQALGQGPEFLTYFNYEAQQDKSGLPNDRFSAERPEGSISTLTIQRTEQRDSAMYRCASSLAPRGETQYFGPGTRLLVL.

This chain links TRBV27 with TRBJ2-1; D might be TRBD2 (6 bases). Trimming shortened V by 6 bases and J by 10 bases, and 25 bases separated the two germline ends. The CDR3 covers 16 residues. Germline CDR1 is MNHEY and CDR2 is SMNVEV (reference sequence). The CDR3 nucleotides read TGTGCCAGCAGGGGAACCAGGAGGGCCCTAAAAATCGAGCAGTTCTTC. It is translated as CASRGTRRALKIEQFF.

The rearrangement joins TRBV5-8 to TRBJ2-1, with 10 bases lining up with TRBD1. J lost 7 bases, V lost 2 bases, and 3 bases had no gene match. The CDR3 has 14 amino acids. The germline V gene has CDR1 SGHTS and CDR2 YDEGEE. As DNA, the CDR3 is TGTGCCAGCAGCTTCTCGGACAGGGGGAATGAGCAGTTCTTC. Its translation: CASSFSDRGNEQFF.

The CDR3 nucleotides are TGTGCCAGCACCCTCGTAGCGGGAGCGGTCAACGAGCAGTACTTC. Protein: CASTLVAGAVNEQYF. The chain is built from TRBV5-6 and TRBJ2-7; TRBD2 agrees at 9 bases. The CDR3 extends over 15 amino acids. Germline assignment: CDR1 SGHDT and CDR2 YYEEEE. Losses at the gene ends were 6 bases for V and 5 bases for J; bases not matched to a gene: 12. The whole variable domain, remainder taken from reference TRBV5-6 and TRBJ2-7, is DAGVTQSPTHLIKTRGQQVTLRCSPKSGHDTVSWYQQALGQGPQFIFQYYEEEERQRGNFPDRFSGHQFPNYSSELNVNALLLGDSALYLCASTLVAGAVNEQYFGPGTRLTVT.

The chain employs TRBV14 and TRBJ1-1; D is possibly TRBD1 (5 bases). This CDR3 comprises 14 residues. CDR1 is SGHDN and CDR2 is FVKESK in the germline V gene. Trimming shortened V by 5 bases and J by 0 bases, and 10 bases separated the two germline ends. The CDR3 sequence: CASSSRDLNTEAFF. As DNA, the CDR3 is TGTGCCAGCAGCTCCAGGGATCTGAACACTGAAGCTTTCTTT.

The count of this clone is one. This chain links TRBV4-3 with TRBJ2-1, with 13 bases lining up with TRBD2. The length of the CDR3 is 16 residues. Trimming cost V 5 bases and J 7 bases; bases outside gene matches: 8. Per the germline V gene, CDR1 is LGHNA and CDR2 is YSLEER. The CDR3 is CASSYGTSGIWNEQFF. The CDR3 coding sequence is TGCGCCAGCAGCTACGGGACTAGCGGGATCTGGAATGAGCAGTTCTTC.

The gene calls are TRBV4-2 and TRBJ2-1; 11 bases are shared with TRBD2. CDR1 is LGHNA and CDR2 is YNFKEQ in the germline V gene. Trimming cost V 3 bases and J 10 bases; bases outside gene matches: 14. The CDR3 covers 17 residues. This CDR3 reads CASSQAFTSGRKREQFF. CDR3 sequence (DNA): TGTGCCAGCAGCCAGGCCTTTACTAGCGGGAGAAAAAGGGAGCAGTTCTTC.